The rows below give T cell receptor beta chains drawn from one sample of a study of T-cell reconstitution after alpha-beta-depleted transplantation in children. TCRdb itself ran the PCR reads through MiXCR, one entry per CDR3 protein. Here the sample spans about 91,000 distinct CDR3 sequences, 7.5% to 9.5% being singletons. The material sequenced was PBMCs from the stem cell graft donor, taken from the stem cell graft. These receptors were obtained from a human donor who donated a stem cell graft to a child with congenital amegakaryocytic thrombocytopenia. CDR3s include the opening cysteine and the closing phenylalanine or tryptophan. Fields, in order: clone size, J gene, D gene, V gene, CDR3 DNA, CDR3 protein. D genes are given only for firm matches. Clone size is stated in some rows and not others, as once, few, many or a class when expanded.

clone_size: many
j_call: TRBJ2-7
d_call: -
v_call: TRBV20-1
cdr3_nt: TGCAGTGCTAGTGGATCCTACGAGCAGTACTTC
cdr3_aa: CSASGSYEQYF

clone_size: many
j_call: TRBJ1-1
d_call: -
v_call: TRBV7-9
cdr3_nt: TGTGCCAGCAGCCGAACGCAGGTGAACACTGAAGCTTTCTTT
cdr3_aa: CASSRTQVNTEAFF

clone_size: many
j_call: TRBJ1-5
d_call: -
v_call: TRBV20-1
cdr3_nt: TGCAGTGCTTCGGCGGGGGGTAGTGTTGGTCAGCCCCAGCATTTT
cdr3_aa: CSASAGGSVGQPQHF

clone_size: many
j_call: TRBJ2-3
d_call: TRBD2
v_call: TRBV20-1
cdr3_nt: TGCAGTGCCCAATCCCCGCTTAGCGGGGGGCTGGATACGCAGTATTTT
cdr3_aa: CSAQSPLSGGLDTQYF

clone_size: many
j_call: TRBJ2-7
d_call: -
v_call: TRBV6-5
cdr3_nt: TGTGCCAGCAGTTCCACAGGGAGTCGAGACGAGCAGTACTTC
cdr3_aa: CASSSTGSRDEQYF

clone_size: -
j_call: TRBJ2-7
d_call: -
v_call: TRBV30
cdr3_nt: TGTGCCTGGGGTGACAGACTATGGAAACAGTACTTC
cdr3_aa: CAWGDRLWKQYF

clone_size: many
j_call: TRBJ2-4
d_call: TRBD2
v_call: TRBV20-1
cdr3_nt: TGCAGTGCTAGAGAGTTGACTAGCGGGGAGGTAAACATTCAGTACTTC
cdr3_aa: CSARELTSGEVNIQYF

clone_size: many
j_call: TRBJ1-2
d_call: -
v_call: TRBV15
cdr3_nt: TGTGCCACCAGCGCTGGTTCTATAAGGGCCATTGGGTATGGCTACACCTTC
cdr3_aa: CATSAGSIRAIGYGYTF

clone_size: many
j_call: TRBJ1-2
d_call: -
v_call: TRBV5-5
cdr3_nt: TGTGCCAGCAGTTCTCCCGACAGTGCCGAGCGTGGCTACACCTTC
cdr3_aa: CASSSPDSAERGYTF

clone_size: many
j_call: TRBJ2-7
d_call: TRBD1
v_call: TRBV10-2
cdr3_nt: TGCGCCAGCAGTGACCCGGGACAGGGAAGATCCTACGAGCAGTACTTC
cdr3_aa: CASSDPGQGRSYEQYF

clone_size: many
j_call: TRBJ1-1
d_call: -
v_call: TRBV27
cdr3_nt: TGTGCCAGCAGTACGCCCGGGGCCCCGAGGACTGAAGCTTTCTTT
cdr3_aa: CASSTPGAPRTEAFF

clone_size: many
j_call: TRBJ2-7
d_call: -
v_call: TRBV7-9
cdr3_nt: TGTGCCAGCAGACCAAAGTCAACAAGCTCCTACGAGCAGTACTTC
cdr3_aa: CASRPKSTSSYEQYF

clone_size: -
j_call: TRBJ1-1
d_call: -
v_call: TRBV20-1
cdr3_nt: TGCAGCACAATGCGAACTTCTAACACTGAAGCTTTCTTT
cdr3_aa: CSTMRTSNTEAFF

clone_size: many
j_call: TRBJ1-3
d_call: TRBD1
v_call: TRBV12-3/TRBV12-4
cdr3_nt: TGTGCCAGCAGTTTAGCCCACAGGGGGCTGGACACCATATATTTT
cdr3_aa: CASSLAHRGLDTIYF

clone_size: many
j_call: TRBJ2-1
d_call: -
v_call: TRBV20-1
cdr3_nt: TGCAGTGCTAGACCCCTCAATGAGCAGTTCTTC
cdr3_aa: CSARPLNEQFF

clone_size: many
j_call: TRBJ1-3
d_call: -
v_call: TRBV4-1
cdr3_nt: TGCGCCAGCAGCCAAGAGGGTTATGGAAACACCATATATTTT
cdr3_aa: CASSQEGYGNTIYF

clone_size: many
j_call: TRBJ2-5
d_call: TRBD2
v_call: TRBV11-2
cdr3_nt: TGTGCCAGCAGCCTCGGACTAGAAGAGACCCAGTACTTC
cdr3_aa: CASSLGLEETQYF

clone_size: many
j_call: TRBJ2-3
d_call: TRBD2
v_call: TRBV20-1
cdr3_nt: TGCAGTGCTAGAGATCGACTAGCCTCCTCTAGCACAGATACGCAGTATTTT
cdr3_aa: CSARDRLASSSTDTQYF

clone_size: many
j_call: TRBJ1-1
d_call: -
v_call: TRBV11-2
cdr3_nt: TGTGCCAGCAGCTTAGACCCAGCGCCGAACACTGAAGCTTTCTTT
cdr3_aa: CASSLDPAPNTEAFF

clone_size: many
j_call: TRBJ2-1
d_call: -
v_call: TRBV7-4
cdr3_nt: TGTGCCAGCAGCGACATGGGTTTAGCGCTGCTCGGGGATGAGCAGTTCTTC
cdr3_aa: CASSDMGLALLGDEQFF

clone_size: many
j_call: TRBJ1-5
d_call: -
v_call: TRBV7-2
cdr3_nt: TGTGCCAGCAGCTTAGGTTATACAATCCAGCCCCAGCATTTT
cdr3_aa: CASSLGYTIQPQHF

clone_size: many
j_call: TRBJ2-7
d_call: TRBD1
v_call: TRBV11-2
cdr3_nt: TGTGCCAGCAGCCCAGGACAGGGGGCGCGCGAGCAGTACTTC
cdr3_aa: CASSPGQGAREQYF

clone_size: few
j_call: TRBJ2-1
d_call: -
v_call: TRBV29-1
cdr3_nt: TGCAGCGCCGCCCCAGGGTTGGGATTGATGGTTTACAATGAGCAGTTCTTC
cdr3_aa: CSAAPGLGLMVYNEQFF

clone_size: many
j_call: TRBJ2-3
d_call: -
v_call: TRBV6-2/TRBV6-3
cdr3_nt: TGTGCCAGCAGTTACTTGGCCGGCACAGATACGCAGTATTTT
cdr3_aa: CASSYLAGTDTQYF

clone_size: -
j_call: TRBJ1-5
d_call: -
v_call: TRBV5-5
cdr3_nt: TGTGCCAGCAGCTTCACGGCAGTTAGCAATCAGCCCCAGCATTTT
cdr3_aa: CASSFTAVSNQPQHF

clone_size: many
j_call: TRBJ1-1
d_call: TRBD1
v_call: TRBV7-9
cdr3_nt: TGTGCCAGCAGCTCGGGGACAGATTCTGAAGCTTTCTTT
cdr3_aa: CASSSGTDSEAFF

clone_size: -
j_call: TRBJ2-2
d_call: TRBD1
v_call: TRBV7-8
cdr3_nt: TGTGCCAGCAGCTTCGACAGGGTGTCCCTTCCCGGGGAGCTGTTTTTT
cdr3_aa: CASSFDRVSLPGELFF

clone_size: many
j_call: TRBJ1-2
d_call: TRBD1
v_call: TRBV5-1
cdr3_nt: TGCGCCAGCAGCTTGGGGGACAGCAAACCTAACTATGGCTACACCTTC
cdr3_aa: CASSLGDSKPNYGYTF

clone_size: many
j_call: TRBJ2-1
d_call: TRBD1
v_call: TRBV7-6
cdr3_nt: TGTGCCAGCAGCTTAGGTCGGGGACAGGGGAATGAGCAGTTCTTC
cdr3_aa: CASSLGRGQGNEQFF

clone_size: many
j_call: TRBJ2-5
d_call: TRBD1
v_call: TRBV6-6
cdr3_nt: TGTGCCAGCAGTCCTATTCCCCTGGGACAGGGGGCCTTAGAGACCCAGTACTTC
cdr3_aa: CASSPIPLGQGALETQYF

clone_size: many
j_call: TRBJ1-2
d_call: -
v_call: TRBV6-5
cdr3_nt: TGTGCCAGCAGTTACTTGGGGGGAAGTGGCTACACCTTC
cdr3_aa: CASSYLGGSGYTF

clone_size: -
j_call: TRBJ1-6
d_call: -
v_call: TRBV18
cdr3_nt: TGTGCCAGCTCACCAGAACCCGAGGGACCCCTCCACTTT
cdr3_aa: CASSPEPEGPLHF

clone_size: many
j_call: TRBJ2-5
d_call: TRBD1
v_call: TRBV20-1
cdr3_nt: TGCAGTGCTAGTCCCCCTCTCGGGACAGGAGTCCAAGAGACCCAGTACTTC
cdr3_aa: CSASPPLGTGVQETQYF

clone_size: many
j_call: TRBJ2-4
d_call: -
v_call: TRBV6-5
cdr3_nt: TGTGCCAGCAGATACTTGCAGGGTAACATTCAGTACTTC
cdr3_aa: CASRYLQGNIQYF

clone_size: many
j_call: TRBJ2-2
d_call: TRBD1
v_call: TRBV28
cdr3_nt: TGTGCCAGCAGGAACAGGGGGTTGAACACCGGGGAGCTGTTTTTT
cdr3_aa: CASRNRGLNTGELFF

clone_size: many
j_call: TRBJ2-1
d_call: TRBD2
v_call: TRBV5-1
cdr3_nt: TGCGCCAGCAGGTATGCTCCCGAACGACTAGCGGGATGGAGCGATGAGCAGTTCTTC
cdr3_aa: CASRYAPERLAGWSDEQFF